The T cell receptor (beta chain) described here comes from a study of cytomegalovirus exposure and HLA in healthy donors. Whole-study findings and limits: Sequencing probably produced one cluster of sequence variants that were highly shared. Common viral pathogens seemed, in a later analysis, to connect with several of the most significant clusters. It was approximately 170 TCR beta chains that were listed as cytomegalovirus-associated. On later analysis, the bulk of CMV-associated TCR beta chains appeared to be HLA-restricted.

CDR3 size: 18 residues. PCR was performed using 60 Vbeta and 13 Jbeta primers. Libraries were prepared by immunoSEQ multiplex PCR; TCRdb keeps only in-frame clonotypes and omits some of them. The sample records 200,000 to 250,000 clones, more than 75% being singletons. On this clone itself: No antigen is known for it.

The TCR sequence derives from a human donor in good health. The chain employs TRBV21-1 and TRBJ2-2; TRBD2, the table's D call, lacks a check against the DNA. TRBV21-1 counts as a pseudogene. Specimen: PBMCs. The CDR3 sequence is CASSKEVRLAANTGELFF. CDR3 coding DNA: TGTGCCAGCAGCAAAGAGGTTCGACTAGCGGCGAACACCGGGGAGCTGTTTTTT.